This TCR beta chain was captured in a study of beta chain features in type 1 diabetes. Study-level findings and limits: More deletions and fewer insertions at VDJ junctions were seen in type 1 diabetes patients. PCR might preferentially amplify shorter templates, equally in patients and controls.

V dropped 6 bases and J dropped 0 bases, with 11 bases sitting between them. The germline V gene has CDR1 SQVTM and CDR2 ANQGSEA. The CDR3 spans 13 residues. This clone was recorded once. Its antigen remains unknown. Of the isolated RNA, all was reverse transcribed, and so the sequenced material was expressed TCRB transcripts. This table comes from immunoSEQ multiplex PCR, and its TCRdb copy is limited to in-frame clones, with some not included. The sample lists hundreds of thousands of clones, 68% occurring once. On average, the one heparinised blood draw given by each donor was about 120 mL. A sort by CD45RO/CCR7/CD25/CD127/CD95/CD27 yielded CD4+ naive, central memory, regulatory and stem cell-like memory cells.

The chain combines TRBV29-1 with TRBJ1-1; D gene unclear. The sequence was collected from a man between 25 and 39 years old in good health. The sample comprised naive CD4+ T cells from blood. The CDR3 reads CSVKGVMNTEAFF. Here the CDR3 DNA reads TGCAGCGTCAAAGGAGTCATGAACACTGAAGCTTTCTTT. The variable domain in full, with the rest retrieved from reference TRBV29-1 and TRBJ1-1, is SAVISQKPSRDICQRGTSLTIQCQVDSQVTMMFWYRQQPGQSLTLIATANQGSEATYESGFVIDKFPISRPNLTFSTLTVSNMSPEDSSIYLCSVKGVMNTEAFFGQGTRLTVV.